This entry lists 14 T cell receptor beta chains sequenced from one sample in a study of T cell repertoires in cytomegalovirus infection. These receptors are not linked to any known antigen. Using its own MiXCR run on the reads, TCRdb lists one record per CDR3 protein. The profile shows some 560,000 distinct CDR3 sequences, around two fifths of them singletons. The specimen was cultured PBMCs, collected from culture after CMV antigen stimulation. The receptor set was obtained from a human donor in good health (CMV status not recorded). Some clones in this sample may be carry-over from other donors' samples.

CDR3 residues: CASSVGPGQFYEQYF. Here the CDR3 DNA reads TGTGCCAGCAGCGTCGGACCGGGACAGTTTTACGAGCAGTACTTC. This chain links TRBV9 with TRBJ2-7; 7 bases are shared with TRBD1. The V gene's germline CDR1 is SGDLS and CDR2 YYNGEE. The CDR3 is made up of 15 amino acids. Trimming removed 2 bases from V and 4 bases from J; junction bases left unmatched: 9.

J is TRBJ1-5 and V is TRBV20-1; TRBD1 matches at 8 bases. This CDR3 is 15 amino acids long. Germline V gives CDR1 DFQATT, CDR2 SNEGSKA (reference sequence). The V and J ends lost 4 bases and 1 base, in that order; junction bases with no gene match: 6. The CDR3 protein is CSATTDRGSNQPQHF. CDR3 coding DNA: TGCAGTGCTACAACAGACAGGGGAAGCAATCAGCCCCAGCATTTT.

This clonotype was detected only a few times. This chain joins TRBV7-2 and TRBJ1-5; 7 bases are a match to TRBD1. CDR3 length equals 16 residues. Germline values: CDR1 SGHTA, CDR2 FQGNSA. V lost 5 bases to trimming and J lost 0 bases; unmatched junction nucleotides: 7. CDR3 nucleotides: TGTGCCAGCAGCCCAGTCGGGACAGATAGCAATCAGCCCCAGCATTTT. It translates to CASSPVGTDSNQPQHF.

This clonotype was detected ten times or more. An end of the junction differs from the germline gene, which may be a read error. The rearrangement links TRBV12-3 or TRBV12-4 to TRBJ2-5, with D perhaps being TRBD1 or TRBD2 (6 bases each). This CDR3 is 13 amino acids long. CDR3 sequence: CASSLGGGETQYF. In nucleotides, the CDR3 is TGTGCCAGCAGCTTAGGAGGGGGAGAGACCCAGTACTTC.

A few counts support this clonotype. The chain has TRBV12-3 or TRBV12-4 and TRBJ2-3; D may correspond to TRBD1 or TRBD2 (5 bases each). The V gene lost 7 bases and the J gene lost 7 bases, with 27 bases spanning the gap. This CDR3 is 17 amino acids long. The CDR3 nucleotides read TGTGCCAGCACCTTTCAGACCGGGACCCTCTACGCAAATACGCAGTATTTT. Translated: CASTFQTGTLYANTQYF.

The chain is built from TRBV2 and TRBJ1-4; D is undetermined. CDR1 is SNHLY, CDR2 FYNNEI, per germline. The CDR3 is 15 residues long. V was pared by 1 base and J by 8 bases, with 14 bases between. The CDR3 loop is CASSEGAEFGEKLFF. CDR3 nucleotides: TGTGCCAGCAGTGAAGGGGCGGAGTTTGGGGAAAAACTGTTTTTT.

This clonotype was seen at least ten times. CDR3 in DNA: TGTGCCAGCAGCTCGACAGGGCGGTACACTGAAGCTTTCTTT. Its translation is CASSSTGRYTEAFF. The chain is built from TRBV7-8 and TRBJ1-1; 7 bases align to TRBD1. Germline lookup yields CDR1 SGHVS and CDR2 FQNEAQ. V was clipped by 4 bases and J by 3 bases; unmatched bases: 5. The CDR3 sequence is 14 residues long.

This chain links TRBV7-2 with TRBJ2-1; D perhaps matches TRBD2 (6 bases). This CDR3 has 14 residues. Trimming took 6 bases from V and 2 from J, leaving 11 bases between them. Germline CDR1 SGHTA, CDR2 FQGNSA. CDR3 bases: TGTGCCAGCAGTCGTTCTAGCGCCTACAATGAGCAGTTCTTC. Translation: CASSRSSAYNEQFF.

This clonotype was observed once. The rearrangement uses TRBV29-1 and TRBJ1-1; 8 nucleotides line up with TRBD1. The CDR3 extends over 13 amino acids. J was trimmed by 1 base and V by 3 bases; bases with no gene match: 1. From germline, CDR1 is SQVTM and CDR2 ANQGSEA. CDR3 in DNA: TGCAGCGTTGAGCAGGGGGCGAACACTGAAGCTTTCTTT. Translated: CSVEQGANTEAFF.

This clonotype was seen ten or more times. The V gene is TRBV7-2, the J gene TRBJ2-2; possibly TRBD1 for D (5 bases). The CDR3 runs 13 residues. The germline gives CDR1 SGHTA, CDR2 FQGNSA. V lost 1 base and J lost 6, with 6 bases in between. The CDR3 DNA reads as TGTGCCAGCAGCTTAGACAGGCCCGGGGAGCTGTTTTTT. Translating gives CASSLDRPGELFF.

The chain recombines TRBV6-5 with TRBJ2-5, with D perhaps assigned TRBD1 or TRBD2 (6 bases each). V was cut by 2 bases and J by 4 bases, with 14 bases left in between. The CDR3 sequence is 15 residues long. Germline V gene data show CDR1 as MNHEY and CDR2 as SVGAGI. The CDR3 DNA reads TGTGCCAGCAGTTACGGGGGCGGGGCGGGAGAGACCCAGTACTTC. This codes for CASSYGGGAGETQYF.

This chain joins TRBV20-1 and TRBJ1-5; D is unclear. The CDR3 loop spans 14 amino acids. V was cut by 3 bases and J by 0 bases, with 9 bases left in between. The germline V gene encodes CDR1 DFQATT and CDR2 SNEGSKA (reference sequence). This chain's CDR3 is CSASRAYSNQPQHF. The CDR3 DNA reads TGCAGTGCTAGTAGGGCGTATAGCAATCAGCCCCAGCATTTT.

This clonotype was observed many times. This sequence joins TRBV7-2 and TRBJ1-2, with D perhaps TRBD1 (6 bases). The CDR3 consists of 12 residues. Germline CDR1 and CDR2: SGHTA and FQGNSA. V was pared by 3 bases and J by 8 bases, with 10 bases between. The CDR3 region has the DNA TGTGCCAGCAGCTTCAACAGGGAAGGCTACACCTTC. Residues: CASSFNREGYTF.

The chain carries TRBV4-1 and TRBJ1-5, with D uncertain. Germline V gene lookup returns CDR1 MGHRA and CDR2 YSYEKL. V was pared by 0 bases and J by 9 bases, with 12 bases between. The CDR3 is made up of 14 amino acids. The CDR3 bases are TGCGCCAGCAGCCAAGAGGCCCCCGGGTGGCCCCAGCATTTT. Its translation: CASSQEAPGWPQHF.